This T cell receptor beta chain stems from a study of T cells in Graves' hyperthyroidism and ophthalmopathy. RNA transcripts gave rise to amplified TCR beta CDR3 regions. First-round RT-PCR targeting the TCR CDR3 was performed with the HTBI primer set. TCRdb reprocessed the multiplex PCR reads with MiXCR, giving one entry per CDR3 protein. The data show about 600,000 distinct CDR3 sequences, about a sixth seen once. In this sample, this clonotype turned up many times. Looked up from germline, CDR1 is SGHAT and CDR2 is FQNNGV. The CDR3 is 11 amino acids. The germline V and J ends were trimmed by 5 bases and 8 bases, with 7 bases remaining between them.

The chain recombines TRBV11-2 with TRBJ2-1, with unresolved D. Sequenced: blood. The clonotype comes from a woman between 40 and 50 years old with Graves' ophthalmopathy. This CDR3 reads CASSPAYEQFF. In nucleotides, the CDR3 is TGTGCCAGCAGCCCAGCTTATGAGCAGTTCTTC.